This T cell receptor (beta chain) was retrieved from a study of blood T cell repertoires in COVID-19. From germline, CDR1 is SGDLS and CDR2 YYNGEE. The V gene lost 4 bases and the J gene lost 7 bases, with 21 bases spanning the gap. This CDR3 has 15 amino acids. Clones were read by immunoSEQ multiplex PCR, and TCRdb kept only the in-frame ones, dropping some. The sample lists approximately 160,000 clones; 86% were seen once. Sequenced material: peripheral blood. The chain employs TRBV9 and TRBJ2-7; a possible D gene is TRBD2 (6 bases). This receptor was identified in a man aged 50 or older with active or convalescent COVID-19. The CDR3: CASSIGTPGVGEQYF. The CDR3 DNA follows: TGTGCCAGCAGCATCGGGACTCCGGGAGTAGGTGAGCAGTACTTC.